A selection of T cell receptor beta chains follows, all from one sample in a study of OX40 agonist ivuxolimab in advanced cancers. Some clones are missing from TCRdb's copy, which holds only in-frame ones; the method was immunoSEQ multiplex PCR. The repertoire holds some 100,000 clones, with approximately 90% as singletons. Sequences were derived from CD4+ or CD8+ T cells sorted from blood, sampled in a trial of the OX40 agonist ivuxolimab. These receptor sequences come from an adult with an advanced solid tumor such as melanoma, head and neck, liver or kidney cancer. The CDR3 runs from the conserved cysteine through the conserved F or W. The D gene is left open where the match is weak. Not every row has a clone size; where given, it reads once, few, many or a size class.

abundance: NA; v_gene: TRBV7-2; j_gene: TRBJ2-1; d_gene: TRBD2; CDR3nt: TGTGCCAGCAGCTTAGGGGGACTAGGTGTCGATGAGCAGTTCTTC; CDR3aa: CASSLGGLGVDEQFF
abundance: NA; v_gene: TRBV25-1; j_gene: TRBJ2-5; d_gene: TRBD2; CDR3nt: TGTGCCAGCAGTGAATATTGGGGCGGGGGACAAGAGACCCAGTACTTC; CDR3aa: CASSEYWGGGQETQYF
abundance: once; v_gene: TRBV6-1; j_gene: TRBJ2-2; d_gene: NA; CDR3nt: TGTGCCAGCAGTGAAGCTTGGGGGGCGAACACCGGGGAGCTGTTTTTT; CDR3aa: CASSEAWGANTGELFF
abundance: NA; v_gene: TRBV6-1; j_gene: TRBJ2-7; d_gene: TRBD2; CDR3nt: TGTGCCAGCAGTGGGGTCCCCGGGACTAGCCGTAGCTCCTACGAGCAGTACTTC; CDR3aa: CASSGVPGTSRSSYEQYF
abundance: few; v_gene: TRBV25-1; j_gene: TRBJ2-1; d_gene: NA; CDR3nt: TGTGCCAGCAGTGAATATCCTAGCGTTGAGCAGTTCTTC; CDR3aa: CASSEYPSVEQFF
abundance: NA; v_gene: TRBV5-1; j_gene: TRBJ2-4; d_gene: TRBD1; CDR3nt: TGCGCCAGCAGATCCGACAGGGGGGGTAACATTCAGTACTTC; CDR3aa: CASRSDRGGNIQYF
abundance: NA; v_gene: TRBV7-3; j_gene: TRBJ2-5; d_gene: TRBD2; CDR3nt: TGTGCCAGCAGCCACGGACTAGCGGGAGCCCAAGAGACCCAGTACTTC; CDR3aa: CASSHGLAGAQETQYF
abundance: NA; v_gene: TRBV28; j_gene: TRBJ2-7; d_gene: NA; CDR3nt: TGTGCCAGCAGTTTACCAGCGGGTAGCTACGAGCAGTACTTC; CDR3aa: CASSLPAGSYEQYF
abundance: NA; v_gene: TRBV2; j_gene: TRBJ2-5; d_gene: TRBD1; CDR3nt: TGTGCCAGCAGAGACAGGGCTGGTCAAGAGACCCAGTACTTC; CDR3aa: CASRDRAGQETQYF
abundance: NA; v_gene: TRBV4-1; j_gene: TRBJ1-1; d_gene: NA; CDR3nt: TGCGCCAGCAGCCAAGATGTAACCCCCAGGGGAGCTTTCTTT; CDR3aa: CASSQDVTPRGAFF
abundance: NA; v_gene: TRBV5-1; j_gene: TRBJ2-5; d_gene: TRBD2; CDR3nt: TGCGCCAGCAGCTTGGGGCTAGCGGGGGCCAGTGTGGAGACCCAGTACTTC; CDR3aa: CASSLGLAGASVETQYF
abundance: NA; v_gene: TRBV7-2; j_gene: TRBJ1-3; d_gene: NA; CDR3nt: TGTGCCAGCAGCTCACAAGTAGGGTCTATCCGAAACACCATATATTTT; CDR3aa: CASSSQVGSIRNTIYF
abundance: NA; v_gene: TRBV5-4; j_gene: TRBJ2-2; d_gene: NA; CDR3nt: TGTGCCAGCAGCTTGGGGGGCGAGGCCGGGGAGCTGTTTTTT; CDR3aa: CASSLGGEAGELFF
abundance: few; v_gene: TRBV5-1; j_gene: TRBJ2-7; d_gene: TRBD1; CDR3nt: TGCGCCAGCAGCGCAACAGGGGGCAGGGACGAGCAGTACTTC; CDR3aa: CASSATGGRDEQYF
abundance: NA; v_gene: TRBV11-2; j_gene: TRBJ1-2; d_gene: NA; CDR3nt: TGTGCCAGCAGCGCAGTGGGGGCAGGTCTTCGATATGGCTACACCTTC; CDR3aa: CASSAVGAGLRYGYTF
abundance: NA; v_gene: TRBV5-4; j_gene: TRBJ2-1; d_gene: TRBD2; CDR3nt: TGTGCCAGCAGCCCCAGACTAGCGGGAGTCGGGTCCTACAATGAGCAGTTCTTC; CDR3aa: CASSPRLAGVGSYNEQFF
abundance: once; v_gene: TRBV5-6; j_gene: TRBJ2-2; d_gene: NA; CDR3nt: TGTGCCAGCAGCTTGAACGCCTACTTTTCGAACACCGGGGAGCTGTTTTTT; CDR3aa: CASSLNAYFSNTGELFF
abundance: NA; v_gene: TRBV5-6; j_gene: TRBJ2-5; d_gene: TRBD2; CDR3nt: TGTGCCAGCAGCCTAGCGGGAGAAGGAGAGACCCAGTACTTC; CDR3aa: CASSLAGEGETQYF
abundance: NA; v_gene: TRBV5-1; j_gene: TRBJ2-1; d_gene: TRBD1; CDR3nt: TGCGCCAGCAGCTTGGGAGGACAGGCCTACAATGAGCAGTTCTTC; CDR3aa: CASSLGGQAYNEQFF
abundance: NA; v_gene: TRBV6-1; j_gene: TRBJ1-2; d_gene: TRBD1; CDR3nt: TGTGCCAGCAGTGTAACAGGGGTTGGCAATCGCTACACCTTC; CDR3aa: CASSVTGVGNRYTF
abundance: NA; v_gene: TRBV7-3; j_gene: TRBJ2-7; d_gene: NA; CDR3nt: TGTGCCAGCAGCTTAACGGGGCAGGCTGGCTACGAGCAGTACTTC; CDR3aa: CASSLTGQAGYEQYF
abundance: NA; v_gene: TRBV6-1; j_gene: TRBJ1-1; d_gene: TRBD1; CDR3nt: TGTGCCAGCAGTAGGTTGGACAGGGGCACTGAAGCTTTCTTT; CDR3aa: CASSRLDRGTEAFF
abundance: few; v_gene: TRBV19; j_gene: TRBJ2-5; d_gene: NA; CDR3nt: TGTGCCACTCGGACCTCATCCCAAGAGACCCAGTACTTC; CDR3aa: CATRTSSQETQYF
abundance: NA; v_gene: TRBV2; j_gene: TRBJ2-3; d_gene: NA; CDR3nt: TGTGCCAGCAGCGAAACGGGACTTTCTAGCACAGATACGCAGTATTTT; CDR3aa: CASSETGLSSTDTQYF
abundance: few; v_gene: TRBV30; j_gene: TRBJ2-1; d_gene: TRBD2; CDR3nt: TGTGCCTGGAGTGTACGTAGCGGGAGATGGAATGAGCAGTTCTTC; CDR3aa: CAWSVRSGRWNEQFF
abundance: NA; v_gene: TRBV10-1; j_gene: TRBJ2-2; d_gene: TRBD2; CDR3nt: TGCGCCAGCAGTCGCGGGAGGGCCGACGGGGAGCTGTTTTTT; CDR3aa: CASSRGRADGELFF
abundance: few; v_gene: TRBV30; j_gene: TRBJ1-4; d_gene: TRBD1; CDR3nt: TGTGCCTGGAGACCGTCAGGGGGACGCGAAAAACTGTTTTTT; CDR3aa: CAWRPSGGREKLFF
abundance: few; v_gene: TRBV5-1; j_gene: TRBJ1-3; d_gene: TRBD1; CDR3nt: TGCGCCAGCAGCCCGGACAGGTTAGACACCATATATTTT; CDR3aa: CASSPDRLDTIYF
abundance: NA; v_gene: TRBV27; j_gene: TRBJ1-4; d_gene: NA; CDR3nt: TGTGCCAGCAGTTTAGGGCTTGGGCAGGGGAATGAAAAACTGTTTTTT; CDR3aa: CASSLGLGQGNEKLFF
abundance: NA; v_gene: TRBV5-4; j_gene: TRBJ2-2; d_gene: TRBD1; CDR3nt: TGTGCCAGCAGACCGGGACAGGGTACCGGGGAGCTGTTTTTT; CDR3aa: CASRPGQGTGELFF
abundance: NA; v_gene: TRBV28; j_gene: TRBJ1-5; d_gene: NA; CDR3nt: TGTGCCAGCACCTCTCCCTCAAGCAATCAGCCCCAGCATTTT; CDR3aa: CASTSPSSNQPQHF
abundance: once; v_gene: TRBV28; j_gene: TRBJ2-3; d_gene: NA; CDR3nt: TGTGCCAGCAGTTTGTCTCAGGGCATCACAGATACGCAGTATTTT; CDR3aa: CASSLSQGITDTQYF
abundance: NA; v_gene: TRBV27; j_gene: TRBJ2-6; d_gene: NA; CDR3nt: TGTGCCAGCAGTGCGAACTCTGGGGCCAACGTCCTGACTTTC; CDR3aa: CASSANSGANVLTF
abundance: few; v_gene: TRBV6-1; j_gene: TRBJ1-2; d_gene: NA; CDR3nt: TGTGCCAGCAGTGCTGTCTTGCAGGGACGGGGCTACACCTTC; CDR3aa: CASSAVLQGRGYTF
abundance: once; v_gene: TRBV18; j_gene: TRBJ2-1; d_gene: NA; CDR3nt: TGTGCCAGCTCACCGTCGGACGCGTCCTACAATGAGCAGTTCTTC; CDR3aa: CASSPSDASYNEQFF
abundance: NA; v_gene: TRBV7-2; j_gene: TRBJ1-2; d_gene: TRBD1; CDR3nt: TGTGCCAGCAGCTTAGCGTTGGGACAGGATAACTATGGCTACACCTTC; CDR3aa: CASSLALGQDNYGYTF
abundance: NA; v_gene: TRBV15; j_gene: TRBJ2-1; d_gene: TRBD2; CDR3nt: TGTGCCACCAGCAGAGGGGGTGCGGGAGGGCCTTCCCATGAGCAGTTCTTC; CDR3aa: CATSRGGAGGPSHEQFF
abundance: NA; v_gene: TRBV5-1; j_gene: TRBJ2-5; d_gene: NA; CDR3nt: TGCGCCAGCAGGCGCGGGACAACCCAAGAGACCCAGTACTTC; CDR3aa: CASRRGTTQETQYF
abundance: NA; v_gene: TRBV5-1; j_gene: TRBJ2-1; d_gene: TRBD2; CDR3nt: TGCGCCAGCAGCTTGACTAGCGGGAGTGGTGAGCAGTTCTTC; CDR3aa: CASSLTSGSGEQFF
abundance: few; v_gene: TRBV25-1; j_gene: TRBJ2-1; d_gene: NA; CDR3nt: TGTGCCAGCAGTGTAGGCAGGGAGCGGGATGAGCAGTTCTTC; CDR3aa: CASSVGRERDEQFF